The clone carrying this T cell receptor beta chain came up many times. This sample is drawn from a study of T-cell reconstitution after alpha-beta-depleted transplantation in children. Unique molecular identifiers were built into the TCRbeta library. One entry per CDR3 protein results from TCRdb running MiXCR on the PCR reads. This sample carries over 85,000 distinct CDR3 sequences, 10% of them seen once, and the ten largest clones take 8%. The clonotype was recovered from a human donor who donated a stem cell graft to a child with acute lymphoblastic leukemia. The sequencing here drew on PBMCs from the stem cell graft donor, taken from the stem cell graft.

CDR3 sequence reads: CASSPGPRNTEAFF. The CDR3 DNA reads TGCGCCAGCAGCCCTGGACCGAGGAACACTGAAGCTTTCTTT. This rearrangement joins TRBV4-3 to TRBJ1-1; D remains unclear. V lost 4 bases and J 1 base, leaving 10 bases between the germline ends. The CDR3 loop spans 14 amino acids. In germline, CDR1 is LGHNA, CDR2 YSLEER.